This entry is about one TCR beta chain. Per the original methods: Quantification of nucleated cells was approximated via reference gene primer amplification. The assay was immunoSEQ multiplex PCR, and TCRdb's table has in-frame clones only and misses some. The V and J calls and clone size are taken from that table; D and trimming were inferred from the DNA. This table holds approximately 500,000 clones, roughly nine tenths found once. This sample is part of a study of blood T cell repertoires in COVID-19. Study-level background: From the United States, Italy and Spain came samples of acute and convalescent COVID-19. Sample material is recorded as cDNA or gDNA derived from T cells, B-cell-depleted T cells, or PBMCs.

The Seattle patients, enrolled during active infection, were followed longitudinally. Trimming pared 6 bases from V and 5 bases from J, leaving 20 bases between. The length of the CDR3 is 15 residues. Germline V gene sequence: CDR1 SGHNT, CDR2 YYREEE (reference sequence). Sequenced input: peripheral blood. This sequence was found in a woman between 50 and 59 years old with COVID-19, enrolled during active disease. The chain carries TRBV5-4 and TRBJ1-1; TRBD1 might be the D (6 bases). In nucleotides, the CDR3 is TGTGCCAGCACCCCCCAGGGGAAGGGTCAGACTGAAGCTTTCTTT. Its protein is CASTPQGKGQTEAFF.